This T cell receptor (beta chain) was documented in a study of shared clonotypes between healthy human individuals. General observations from the study: Naive CD4 clonotype sharing across a few donors was about 5.3%.

CD45RO negativity and positive selection for CCR7 defined naive CD8 cells, a population that excluded terminally differentiated effector memory CD45RA+ cells. Concerning this clone: Its antigen remains unidentified.

Method: immunoSEQ multiplex PCR; TCRdb's copy keeps in-frame clones and lacks some. The table includes about 1,800,000 clones, approximately 94% detected once. Specimen: naive CD8+ T cells sorted from blood. This receptor was taken from a man younger than 30 in good health.

The CDR3 region is CASSPFGTAPEAFF. CDR3 in DNA: TGTGCCAGCAGTCCCTTCGGGACAGCCCCTGAAGCTTTCTTT. The chain employs TRBV27 and TRBJ1-1; 7 bases match TRBD1. The CDR3 runs to 14 residues. The V gene end was trimmed by 5 bases and the J gene end by 6 bases; junction bases not matched to a gene: 9. Germline V CDR1 and CDR2: MNHEY, SMNVEV (reference sequence).